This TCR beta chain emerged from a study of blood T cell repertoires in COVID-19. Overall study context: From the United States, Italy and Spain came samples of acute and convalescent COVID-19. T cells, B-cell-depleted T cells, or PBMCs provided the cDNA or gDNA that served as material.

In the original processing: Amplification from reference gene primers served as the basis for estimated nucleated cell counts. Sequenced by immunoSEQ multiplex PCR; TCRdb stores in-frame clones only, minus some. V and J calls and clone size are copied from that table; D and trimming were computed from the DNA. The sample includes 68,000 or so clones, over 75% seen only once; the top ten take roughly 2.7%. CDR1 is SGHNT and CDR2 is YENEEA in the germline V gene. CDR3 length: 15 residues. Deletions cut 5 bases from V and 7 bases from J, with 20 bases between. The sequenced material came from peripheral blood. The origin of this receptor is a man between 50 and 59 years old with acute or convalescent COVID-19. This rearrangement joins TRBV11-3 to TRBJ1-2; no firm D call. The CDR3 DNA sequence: TGTGCCAGCAGCATTGGACGGGATCCCCTAGGTGGCTACACCTTC. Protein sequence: CASSIGRDPLGGYTF.